The 25 T cell receptor beta chains below come from one sample, sequenced in a study of hypomethylating agent response in myelodysplastic syndrome. Clones were sequenced by immunoSEQ multiplex PCR, and TCRdb holds only the in-frame ones, with some missing. The sample carries 2,500 to 3,500 clones, approximately 80% recorded once. Material: bone marrow, obtained before or after starting hypomethylating agent treatment for myelodysplastic syndrome (not recorded which). Receptor source: a human donor with myelodysplastic syndrome.

The chain uses TRBV6-5 and TRBJ1-2; weak D call: TRBD1 (6 bases). The CDR3 is 12 amino acids. The V gene's germline CDR1 is MNHEY and CDR2 SVGAGI. The ends were cut back, 4 bases at V and 7 bases at J, with 10 bases in the middle. CDR3 in amino acids: CASSFVGGGYTF. The CDR3 nucleotides are TGTGCCAGCAGTTTTGTAGGGGGTGGCTACACCTTC.

This clone is a singleton in its sample. The genes are TRBV13 and TRBJ2-5, with D perhaps TRBD2 (5 bases). V lost 5 bases and J lost 3, with 10 bases in between. Germline V lookup: CDR1 PRHDT, CDR2 FYEKMQ (reference sequence). The CDR3 length is 13 residues. CDR3 bases: TGTGCCAGCAGCCGCACTAGGAAAGAGACCCAGTACTTC. Translation: CASSRTRKETQYF.

This clone was found once. V is TRBV7-2 and J is TRBJ1-2; no firm D call. The CDR3 sequence is 14 residues long. V was pared by 3 bases and J by 4 bases, with 12 bases between. CDR1 and CDR2 (germline): SGHTA, FQGNSA. In nucleotides, the CDR3 is TGTGCCAGCAGCTTGGCCGTAGGCCCCTATGGCTACACCTTC. Translation: CASSLAVGPYGYTF.

The chain carries TRBV6-5 and TRBJ2-7, with a weak D call TRBD1 (6 bases). The germline V gene has CDR1 MNHEY and CDR2 SVGAGI. Trimming stripped 0 bases from V and 2 bases from J, with 8 bases between. The CDR3 runs 14 residues. Here the CDR3 DNA reads TGTGCCAGCAGTTACTCGCGACAGGCCTACGAGCAGTACTTC. Translation gives CASSYSRQAYEQYF.

The chain has TRBV9 and TRBJ1-2, with D perhaps matching TRBD1 (5 bases). In germline, CDR1 is SGDLS, CDR2 YYNGEE. Trimming pared 0 bases from V and 3 bases from J, leaving 12 bases between. This CDR3 is 15 amino acids long. The CDR3 is CASSVVSPRDYGYTF. The CDR3 nucleotides read TGTGCCAGCAGCGTAGTGTCACCCAGGGACTATGGCTACACCTTC.

This clone was observed a few times. This sequence joins TRBV4-1 and TRBJ2-1, with TRBD2 matching over 8 bases. The CDR3 runs to 15 residues. V shed 1 base, J shed 8 bases, and the junction held 7 bases outside the gene matches. Germline V CDR1 and CDR2: MGHRA, YSYEKL. CDR3 nucleotide sequence: TGCGCCAGCAGCCAAGGCGGGGGGCTGGTCGATGAGCAGTTCTTC. Translation: CASSQGGGLVDEQFF.

This clone has only a few counts. The V call is TRBV7-9, the J call TRBJ1-2, with TRBD1 as a possible D gene (6 bases). V gave up 7 bases and J gave up 5 bases, with 11 bases separating them. Germline-derived CDR1 and CDR2 are SEHNR and FQNEAQ (reference sequence). The CDR3 has 12 amino acids. Written as DNA, the CDR3 is TGTGCCAGCACCCCAGGGGAGTATGGCTACACCTTC. Encoded protein: CASTPGEYGYTF.

The chain links TRBV29-1 to TRBJ2-1; D not resolved. Germline V lookup: CDR1 SQVTM, CDR2 ANQGSEA. The CDR3 loop spans 13 amino acids. Trimming stripped 5 bases from V and 2 bases from J, with 10 bases between. The CDR3: CSVTAAAYNEQFF. CDR3 in DNA: TGCAGCGTTACGGCGGCCGCCTACAATGAGCAGTTCTTC.

The chain recombines TRBV19 with TRBJ2-5; TRBD1 matches at 8 bases. Germline lookup yields CDR1 LNHDA and CDR2 SQIVND (reference sequence). The CDR3 loop spans 14 amino acids. J lost 6 bases, V lost 8 bases, and 11 bases had no gene match. The CDR3 protein is CASRSDRASKTQYF. The CDR3 nucleotides are TGTGCCAGTCGATCGGACAGGGCGTCTAAGACCCAGTACTTC.

CDR3 DNA: TGTGCCAGCAGCTTTTTCTCAGCAGGGGAGGGTTTCTTT. Protein sequence: CASSFFSAGEGFF. This rearrangement joins TRBV11-2 to TRBJ1-1; D perhaps matches TRBD1 (6 bases). The CDR3 loop spans 13 amino acids. Trimming removed 3 bases from V and 13 bases from J, with 18 bases in between. From germline, CDR1 is SGHAT and CDR2 FQNNGV.

The V gene is TRBV11-2, the J gene TRBJ1-2; no clear D gene. The CDR3 consists of 12 residues. CDR1 and CDR2 (germline): SGHAT, FQNNGV. V was clipped by 1 base and J by 3 bases, with 3 bases between them. The CDR3 region is CASSLGDYGYTF. The DNA of the CDR3 is TGTGCCAGCAGCTTAGGGGACTATGGCTACACCTTC.

V and J are TRBV5-6 and TRBJ1-6; 7 bases are a match to TRBD1. CDR1 SGHDT and CDR2 YYEEEE come from the germline V gene. The CDR3 length is 16 residues. J lost 7 bases, V lost 4 bases, and 11 bases had no gene match. In DNA, the CDR3 is TGTGCCAGCAGCCCCTCGACAGGGCTTGGGAATTCACCCCTCCACTTT. The encoded protein is CASSPSTGLGNSPLHF.

The gene calls are TRBV18 and TRBJ2-7, with 8 bases fitting TRBD2. From germline, CDR1 is KGHSH and CDR2 LQKENI. CDR3 length equals 13 residues. The J segment lost 3 bases and the V segment lost 3 bases, leaving 1 base of the junction unmatched. The CDR3 reads CASSPAGGYEQYF. CDR3 DNA: TGTGCCAGCTCACCTGCGGGAGGCTACGAGCAGTACTTC.

The rearrangement links TRBV6-5 to TRBJ2-7, with TRBD1 identical over 7 bases. The germline V gene has CDR1 MNHEY and CDR2 SVGAGI. The CDR3 is made up of 15 amino acids. V lost 2 bases, J lost 0 bases, and 4 bases stayed unmatched. CDR3 amino acids: CASSYNYRGSYEQYF. CDR3 sequence (DNA): TGTGCCAGCAGTTACAATTACAGGGGCTCCTACGAGCAGTACTTC.

This chain uses TRBV27 with TRBJ2-5, with 8 nucleotides matching TRBD1. The V gene end was trimmed by 5 bases and the J gene end by 5 bases; junction bases not matched to a gene: 13. The CDR3 is 16 amino acids. Germline CDR1 reads MNHEY; CDR2 reads SMNVEV (reference sequence). DNA for the CDR3: TGTGCCAGCAGTCTCCGAACAGGGGGAGTGTGGGAGACCCAGTACTTC. Translating gives CASSLRTGGVWETQYF.

V is TRBV7-2 and J is TRBJ1-1, with a tentative D call TRBD1 (6 bases). Germline values: CDR1 SGHTA, CDR2 FQGNSA. The germline V and J ends were trimmed by 3 bases and 3 bases, with 8 bases remaining between them. The CDR3 has 13 amino acids. The CDR3 DNA sequence: TGTGCCAGCAGCTTTTACAGGGACACTGAAGCTTTCTTT. It codes for CASSFYRDTEAFF.

The genes are TRBV6-5 and TRBJ1-1; D is unresolved. Looked up from germline, CDR1 is MNHEY and CDR2 is SVGAGI. V lost 6 bases and J 1 base, leaving 6 bases between the germline ends. This CDR3 is 12 amino acids long. CDR3 nucleotide sequence: TGTGCCAGCAGACGAGGGAACACTGAAGCTTTCTTT. Protein product: CASRRGNTEAFF.

This chain connects TRBV28 to TRBJ1-5; D is undetermined. Germline assignment: CDR1 MDHEN and CDR2 SYDVKM. CDR3 length: 16 amino acids. Deletions cut 4 bases from V and 0 bases from J, with 13 bases between. CDR3 coding DNA: TGTGCCAGCAGTTCGTCCGGGGATTATAGCAATCAGCCCCAGCATTTT. This sequence encodes CASSSSGDYSNQPQHF.

The gene calls are TRBV7-2 and TRBJ2-7, with D tentatively TRBD1 or TRBD2 (5 bases each). Deletions cut 6 bases from V and 0 bases from J, with 12 bases between. This CDR3 spans 14 amino acids. Germline CDR1 is SGHTA and CDR2 is FQGNSA. DNA for the CDR3: TGTGCCAGCAGGACCGGGACGGGCTCCTACGAGCAGTACTTC. As protein: CASRTGTGSYEQYF.

J is TRBJ1-5 and V is TRBV2; possible D gene TRBD1, 5 bases. Trimming stripped 7 bases from V and 9 bases from J, with 19 bases between. Germline lookup yields CDR1 SNHLY and CDR2 FYNNEI. This CDR3 is 14 amino acids long. In DNA form, the CDR3 reads TGTGCCAGCACCATTTGGGGGACCCCGGTGCCCCAGCATTTT. As protein: CASTIWGTPVPQHF.

The V and J genes are TRBV10-2 and TRBJ1-6; D not certain. The CDR3 length is 14 residues. V shed 0 bases and J shed 10 bases, with 10 bases lying between them. From germline, CDR1 is WSHSY and CDR2 SAAADI. This CDR3 reads CASSESKVTSPLHF. For the CDR3, the DNA is TGCGCCAGCAGTGAGTCGAAAGTTACCTCACCCCTCCACTTT.

V usage is TRBV11-2 and J usage is TRBJ2-7, with D unclear. Per the germline V gene, CDR1 is SGHAT and CDR2 is FQNNGV. The CDR3 is 12 amino acids. V was cut by 1 base and J by 7 bases, with 8 bases left in between. Written as DNA, the CDR3 is TGTGCCAGCAGCTTAGCATCTCCAGAGCAGTACTTC. Protein sequence: CASSLASPEQYF.

The chain carries TRBV29-1 and TRBJ2-3; either TRBD1 or TRBD2 may fit D (6 bases each). V was clipped by 1 base and J by 5 bases, with 16 bases between them. Germline V gives CDR1 SQVTM, CDR2 ANQGSEA. The CDR3 loop spans 15 amino acids. CDR3 coding DNA: TGCAGCGTTGAAGGGGGGGCCTGGGGGCAAGATACGCAGTATTTT. Its translation is CSVEGGAWGQDTQYF.

The chain is built from TRBV10-2 and TRBJ1-3; 9 bases line up with TRBD1. Germline CDR1 and CDR2: WSHSY and SAAADI. V was pared by 4 bases and J by 1 base, with 5 bases of the junction left unmatched. This CDR3 region has 16 residues. In DNA, the CDR3 is TGCGCCAGCAGTGTTGGGACAGGGAGGTCTGGAAACACCATATATTTT. This gives the protein CASSVGTGRSGNTIYF.

The chain has TRBV9 and TRBJ1-2; possibly TRBD1 for D (6 bases). Germline-derived CDR1 and CDR2 are SGDLS and YYNGEE. This CDR3 has 14 amino acids. Trimming pared 4 bases from V and 3 bases from J, leaving 13 bases between. The CDR3: CASSTRTGHYGYTF. The CDR3 coding sequence is TGTGCCAGCAGCACACGAACAGGGCACTATGGCTACACCTTC.